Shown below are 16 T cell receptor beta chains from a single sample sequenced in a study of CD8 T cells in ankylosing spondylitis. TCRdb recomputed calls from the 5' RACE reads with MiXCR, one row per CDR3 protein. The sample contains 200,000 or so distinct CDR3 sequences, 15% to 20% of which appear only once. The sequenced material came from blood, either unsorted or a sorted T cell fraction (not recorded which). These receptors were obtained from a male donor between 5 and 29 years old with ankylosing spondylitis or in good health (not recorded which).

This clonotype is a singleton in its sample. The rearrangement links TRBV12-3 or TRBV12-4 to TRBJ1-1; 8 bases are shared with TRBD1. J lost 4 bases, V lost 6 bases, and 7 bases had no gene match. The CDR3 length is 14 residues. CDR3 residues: CASSSGGTSTEAFF. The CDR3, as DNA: TGTGCCAGCAGCTCAGGGGGCACGAGCACTGAAGCTTTCTTT.

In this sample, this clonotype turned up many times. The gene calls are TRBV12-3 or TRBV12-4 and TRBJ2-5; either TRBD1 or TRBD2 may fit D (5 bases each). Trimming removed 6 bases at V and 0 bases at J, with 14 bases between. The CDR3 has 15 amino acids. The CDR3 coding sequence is TGTGCCAGCAGGGTGGGGGACCCCTACCAAGAGACCCAGTACTTC. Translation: CASRVGDPYQETQYF.

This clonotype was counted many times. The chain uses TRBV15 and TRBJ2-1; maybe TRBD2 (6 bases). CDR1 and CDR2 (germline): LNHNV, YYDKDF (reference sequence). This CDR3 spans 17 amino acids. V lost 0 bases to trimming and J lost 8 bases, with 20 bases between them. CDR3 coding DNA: TGTGCCACCAGCAGAGAGCGGAATAGCGGTTCCCGCGATGAGCAGTTCTTC. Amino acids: CATSRERNSGSRDEQFF.

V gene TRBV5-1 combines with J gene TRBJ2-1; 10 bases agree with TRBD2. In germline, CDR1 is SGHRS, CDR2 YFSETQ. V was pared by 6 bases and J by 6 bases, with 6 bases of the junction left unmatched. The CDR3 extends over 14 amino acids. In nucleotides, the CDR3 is TGCGCCAGCATAAGCGGGACTAGCGCCAATGAGCAGTTCTTC. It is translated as CASISGTSANEQFF.

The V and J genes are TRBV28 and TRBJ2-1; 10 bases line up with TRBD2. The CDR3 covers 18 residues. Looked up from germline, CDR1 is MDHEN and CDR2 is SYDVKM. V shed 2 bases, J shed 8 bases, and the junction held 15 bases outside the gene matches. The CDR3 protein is CASSLISGRMKGLDEQFF. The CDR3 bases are TGTGCCAGCAGTTTAATTAGCGGGAGGATGAAGGGTCTTGATGAGCAGTTCTTC.

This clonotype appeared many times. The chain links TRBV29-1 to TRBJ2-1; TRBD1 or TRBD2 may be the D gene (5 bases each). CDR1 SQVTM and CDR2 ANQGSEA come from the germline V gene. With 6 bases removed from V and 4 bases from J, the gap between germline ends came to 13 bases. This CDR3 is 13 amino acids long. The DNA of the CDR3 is TGCAGCGTCCCTGGGACGCCGTACAATGAGCAGTTCTTC. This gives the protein CSVPGTPYNEQFF.

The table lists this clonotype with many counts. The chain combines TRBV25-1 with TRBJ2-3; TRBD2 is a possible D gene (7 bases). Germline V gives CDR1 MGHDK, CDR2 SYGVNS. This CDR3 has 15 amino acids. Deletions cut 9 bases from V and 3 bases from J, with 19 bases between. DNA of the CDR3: TGTGCCAGTTCGACAACAGGGAGGGAAACAGATACGCAGTATTTT. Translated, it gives CASSTTGRETDTQYF.

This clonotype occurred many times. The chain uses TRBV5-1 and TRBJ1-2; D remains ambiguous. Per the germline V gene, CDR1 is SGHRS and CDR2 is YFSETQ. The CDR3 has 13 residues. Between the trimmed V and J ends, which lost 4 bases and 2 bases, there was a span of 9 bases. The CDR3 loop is CASSQDQNYGYTF. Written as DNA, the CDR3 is TGCGCCAGCAGCCAAGATCAGAACTATGGCTACACCTTC. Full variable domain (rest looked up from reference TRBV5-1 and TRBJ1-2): KAGVTQTPRYLIKTRGQQVTLSCSPISGHRSVSWYQQTPGQGLQFLFEYFSETQRNKGNFPGRFSGRQFSNSRSEMNVSTLELGDSALYLCASSQDQNYGYTFGSGTRLTVV.

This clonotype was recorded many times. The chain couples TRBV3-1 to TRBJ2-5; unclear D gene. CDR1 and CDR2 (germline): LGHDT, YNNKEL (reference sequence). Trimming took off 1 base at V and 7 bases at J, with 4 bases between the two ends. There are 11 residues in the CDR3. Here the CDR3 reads CASSQVGTQYF. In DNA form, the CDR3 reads TGTGCCAGCAGCCAAGTCGGGACCCAGTACTTC.

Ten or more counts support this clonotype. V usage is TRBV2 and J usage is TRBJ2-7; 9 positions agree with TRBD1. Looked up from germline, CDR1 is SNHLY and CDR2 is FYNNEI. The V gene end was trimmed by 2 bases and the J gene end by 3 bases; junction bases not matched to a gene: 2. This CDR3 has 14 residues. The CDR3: CASSEMTGGYEQYF. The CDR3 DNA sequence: TGTGCCAGCAGTGAAATGACAGGGGGCTACGAGCAGTACTTC. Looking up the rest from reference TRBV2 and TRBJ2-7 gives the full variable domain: EPEVTQTPSHQVTQMGQEVILRCVPISNHLYFYWYRQILGQKVEFLVSFYNNEISEKSEIFDDQFSVERPDGSNFTLKIRSTKLEDSAMYFCASSEMTGGYEQYFGPGTRLTVT.

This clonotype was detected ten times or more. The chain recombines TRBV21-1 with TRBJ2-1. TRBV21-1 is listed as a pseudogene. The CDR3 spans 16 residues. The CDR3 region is CASSKGPGGPYNEQFF. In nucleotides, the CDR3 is TGTGCCAGCAGCAAAGGTCCGGGAGGCCCCTACAATGAGCAGTTCTTC.

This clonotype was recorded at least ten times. CDR3 nucleotides: TGCAGCGTTGTTCGAGAGGGCAATGAGCAGTTCTTC. This encodes CSVVREGNEQFF. The rearrangement joins TRBV29-1 to TRBJ2-1; the D gene is possibly TRBD2 (5 bases). CDR1 is SQVTM, CDR2 ANQGSEA, per germline. V was clipped by 4 bases and J by 6 bases, with 10 bases between them. The CDR3 loop spans 12 amino acids.

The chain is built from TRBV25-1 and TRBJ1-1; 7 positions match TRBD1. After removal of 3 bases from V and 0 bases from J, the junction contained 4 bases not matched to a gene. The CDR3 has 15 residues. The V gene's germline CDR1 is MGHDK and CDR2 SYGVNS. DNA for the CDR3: TGTGCCAGCAGTGACCGGACAGGAGTGAACACTGAAGCTTTCTTT. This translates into CASSDRTGVNTEAFF.

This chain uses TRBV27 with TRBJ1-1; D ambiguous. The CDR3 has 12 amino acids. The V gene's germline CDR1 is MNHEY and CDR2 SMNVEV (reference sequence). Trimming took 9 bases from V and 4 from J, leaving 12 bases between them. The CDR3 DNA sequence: TGTGCCAGAAGTCGGTTGGGCACTGAAGCTTTCTTT. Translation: CARSRLGTEAFF.

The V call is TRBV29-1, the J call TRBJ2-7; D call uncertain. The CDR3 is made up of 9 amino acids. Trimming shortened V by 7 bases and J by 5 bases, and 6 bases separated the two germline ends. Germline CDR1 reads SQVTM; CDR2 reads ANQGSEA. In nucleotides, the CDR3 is TGCAGCGGCGACCACGAGCAGTACGTC. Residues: CSGDHEQYV.

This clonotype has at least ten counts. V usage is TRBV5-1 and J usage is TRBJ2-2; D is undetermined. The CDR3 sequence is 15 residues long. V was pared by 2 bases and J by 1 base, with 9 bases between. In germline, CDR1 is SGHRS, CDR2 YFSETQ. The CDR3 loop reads CASSFIIGNTGELFF. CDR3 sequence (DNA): TGCGCCAGCAGCTTCATAATAGGGAACACCGGGGAGCTGTTTTTT. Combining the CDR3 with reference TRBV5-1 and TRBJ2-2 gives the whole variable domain KAGVTQTPRYLIKTRGQQVTLSCSPISGHRSVSWYQQTPGQGLQFLFEYFSETQRNKGNFPGRFSGRQFSNSRSEMNVSTLELGDSALYLCASSFIIGNTGELFFGEGSRLTVL.